Shown below are 29 T cell receptor beta chains from a single sample sequenced in a study of blood T cells in healthy people across ages. The authors ran a second PCR of roughly 6 to 12 cycles using a sample-barcoded 5' primer and a J-beta primer mix. TCRdb reanalysed the 5' RACE reads using MiXCR and keeps one entry per CDR3 protein. The sample includes about 900,000 distinct CDR3 sequences, 40% to 60% of them seen just once. The source material was blood. Receptors were obtained from a young man in good health.

Ten or more counts support this clonotype. V usage is TRBV29-1 and J usage is TRBJ2-1, with a possible D match to TRBD1 (6 bases). Trimming took off 4 bases at V and 4 bases at J, with 14 bases between the two ends. Per germline, CDR1 SQVTM and CDR2 ANQGSEA. This CDR3 spans 14 amino acids. The CDR3: CSVGLLTGYNEQFF. DNA of the CDR3: TGCAGCGTTGGGCTGCTGACAGGTTACAATGAGCAGTTCTTC.

This chain links TRBV4-3 with TRBJ1-2, with TRBD1 matching over 9 bases. Trimming took 0 bases from V and 4 from J; bases not matched to a gene: 3. The length of the CDR3 is 15 residues. Germline CDR1 and CDR2: LGHNA and YSLEER. CDR3 protein: CASSQDPTGGYGYTF. The DNA of the CDR3 is TGCGCCAGCAGCCAAGATCCGACAGGGGGCTATGGCTACACCTTC.

In its sample, this clonotype was seen a few times. The chain has TRBV7-2 and TRBJ1-4; TRBD1 is a possible D gene (6 bases). Germline assignment: CDR1 SGHTA and CDR2 FQGNSA. The V end lost 5 bases, the J end lost 8 bases, and 18 bases lay between the germline ends. The CDR3 has 15 amino acids. CDR3 coding DNA: TGTGCCAGCAGCATATCTCAGGGGTCTTGGGAAAAACTGTTTTTT. Amino acid sequence: CASSISQGSWEKLFF. Looking up the rest from reference TRBV7-2 and TRBJ1-4 gives the full variable domain: GAGVSQSPSNKVTEKGKDVELRCDPISGHTALYWYRQSLGQGLEFLIYFQGNSAPDKSGLPSDRFSAERTGGSVSTLTIQRTQQEDSAVYLCASSISQGSWEKLFFGSGTQLSVL.

The rearrangement joins TRBV9 to TRBJ1-1; D is perhaps TRBD1 (6 bases). CDR1 is SGDLS and CDR2 is YYNGEE in the germline V gene. Trimming took 2 bases from V and 5 from J, leaving 16 bases between them. The CDR3 sequence is 15 residues long. CDR3 protein: CASSVGGGPGTEAFF. Here the CDR3 DNA reads TGTGCCAGCAGCGTCGGAGGGGGGCCGGGGACTGAAGCTTTCTTT.

The chain couples TRBV7-9 to TRBJ2-7, with 11 bases aligning to TRBD1. This CDR3 comprises 14 residues. The V segment lost 5 bases and the J segment 3 bases; nucleotides outside the gene matches: 3. Germline V gene data show CDR1 as SEHNR and CDR2 as FQNEAQ (reference sequence). The CDR3 loop reads CASSGGTGGYEQYF. The DNA of the CDR3 is TGTGCCAGCAGCGGAGGGACAGGGGGCTACGAGCAGTACTTC.

The CDR3 loop reads CSARDSSGTGMGYGYTF. For the CDR3, the DNA is TGCAGTGCTAGAGATTCTTCCGGGACAGGGATGGGGTATGGCTACACCTTC. The chain carries TRBV20-1 and TRBJ1-2, with 9 bases fitting TRBD1. This CDR3 comprises 17 residues. The trim removed 0 bases at V and 5 bases at J, leaving 13 bases unmatched. Per germline, CDR1 DFQATT and CDR2 SNEGSKA (reference sequence).

This clonotype was counted at least ten times. A much bigger clone sits one base away, suggesting this may be a read error. The rearrangement joins TRBV20-1 to TRBJ2-5; 9 bases line up with TRBD2. Looked up from germline, CDR1 is DFQATT and CDR2 is SNEGSKA (reference sequence). V dropped 3 bases and J dropped 11; count of bases not matched to a gene: 13. The CDR3 spans 14 residues. CDR3 region: CSARTAGGVNEQYF. The CDR3 DNA reads as TGCAGTGCTAGGACTGCGGGGGGGGTCAATGAGCAGTACTTC.

The chain links TRBV5-1 to TRBJ2-5; 12 nucleotides line up with TRBD2. The CDR3 runs 16 residues. Germline V CDR1 and CDR2: SGHRS, YFSETQ. The ends lost 0 bases at V and 5 bases at J; junction bases unmatched: 5. In nucleotides, the CDR3 is TGCGCCAGCAGCTTGGGACTAGCGGGAGTTGGGGAGACCCAGTACTTC. It yields the protein CASSLGLAGVGETQYF.

V is TRBV7-9 and J is TRBJ2-6, with D possibly TRBD1 on 6 matching bases. Germline CDR1 reads SEHNR; CDR2 reads FQNEAQ (reference sequence). With 1 base removed from V and 0 bases from J, the gap between germline ends came to 16 bases. This CDR3 is built from 19 residues. CDR3 residues: CASSLDRGDISSGANVLTF. CDR3 nucleotide sequence: TGTGCCAGCAGCTTAGACCGTGGGGACATCAGCTCTGGGGCCAACGTCCTGACTTTC. Full variable domain (outside the CDR3, taken from reference TRBV7-9 and TRBJ2-6): DTGVSQNPRHKITKRGQNVTFRCDPISEHNRLYWYRQTLGQGPEFLTYFQNEAQLEKSRLLSDRFSAERPKGSFSTLEIQRTEQGDSAMYLCASSLDRGDISSGANVLTFGAGSRLTVL.

This clonotype occurred a few times. The chain employs TRBV25-1 and TRBJ2-5, with TRBD2 matching over 11 bases. The V and J ends lost 2 bases and 5 bases, in that order; junction bases with no gene match: 7. Germline-derived CDR1 and CDR2 are MGHDK and SYGVNS. This CDR3 comprises 16 residues. The CDR3 coding sequence is TGTGCCAGCAGTGAACCGACTAGCGGGATGGGGGAGACCCAGTACTTC. This encodes CASSEPTSGMGETQYF. Full variable domain (remainder filled in from reference TRBV25-1 and TRBJ2-5): EADIYQTPRYLVIGTGKKITLECSQTMGHDKMYWYQQDPGMELHLIHYSYGVNSTEKGDLSSESTVSRIRTEHFPLTLESARPSHTSQYLCASSEPTSGMGETQYFGPGTRLLVL.

The J gene is TRBJ1-5, the V gene TRBV20-1; D gene uncertain. The length of the CDR3 is 13 residues. Deletions cut 6 bases from V and 6 bases from J, with 15 bases between. Germline CDR1 reads DFQATT; CDR2 reads SNEGSKA (reference sequence). CDR3 amino acids: CSATRGGIQPQHF. The CDR3 DNA reads TGCAGTGCGACACGGGGAGGCATTCAGCCCCAGCATTTT.

V and J are TRBV7-9 and TRBJ2-7, with 13 bases aligning to TRBD2. Looked up from germline, CDR1 is SEHNR and CDR2 is FQNEAQ (reference sequence). The junction had 4 bases not matched to a gene; V was cut back by 2 bases and J by 6 bases. The CDR3 is made up of 15 amino acids. CDR3 sequence reads: CASSLSRLAGGEQYF. Written as DNA, the CDR3 is TGTGCCAGCAGCTTATCCAGACTAGCGGGGGGCGAGCAGTACTTC.

This rearrangement joins TRBV7-8 to TRBJ1-1; no firm D call. The V gene's germline CDR1 is SGHVS and CDR2 FQNEAQ. Deletions cut 2 bases from V and 3 bases from J, with 16 bases between. This CDR3 is 16 amino acids long. For the CDR3, the DNA is TGTGCCAGCAGCTTACTTGGTCCGACCCTTGACACTGAAGCTTTCTTT. Protein: CASSLLGPTLDTEAFF.

The chain employs TRBV2 and TRBJ2-2; 9 nucleotides match TRBD1. After removal of 6 bases from V and 5 bases from J, the junction contained 7 bases not matched to a gene. CDR3 length: 15 amino acids. Germline V gives CDR1 SNHLY, CDR2 FYNNEI. The chain's CDR3 is CASRPTGTGTGELFF. CDR3 nucleotides: TGTGCCAGCAGGCCGACCGGGACAGGGACCGGGGAGCTGTTTTTT.

V and J are TRBV20-1 and TRBJ2-5, with 10 bases aligning to TRBD2. The J call may be mistaken, given a closer DNA end match to TRBJ2-7. This CDR3 is built from 14 residues. CDR1 is DFQATT and CDR2 is SNEGSKA in the germline V gene (reference sequence). The CDR3 loop is CSAELAGLAYEQYF. DNA for the CDR3: TGCAGTGCCGAACTAGCGGGGCTAGCCTACGAGCAGTACTTC.

Here the CDR3 DNA reads TGCGCCAGCCGGACAGGGGCCTTGTTGAACACTGAAGCTTTCTTT. Translated: CASRTGALLNTEAFF. This sequence joins TRBV4-1 and TRBJ1-1; 9 positions match TRBD1. The V gene end was trimmed by 8 bases and the J gene end by 0 bases; junction bases not matched to a gene: 7. The germline V gene encodes CDR1 MGHRA and CDR2 YSYEKL. The CDR3 sequence is 15 residues long.

This chain links TRBV28 with TRBJ2-1, with 8 bases identical to TRBD2. Germline V gene sequence: CDR1 MDHEN, CDR2 SYDVKM. The CDR3 contains 17 residues. V shed 7 bases, J shed 1 base, and the junction held 12 bases outside the gene matches. In DNA form, the CDR3 reads TGTGCCAGCACCACCCTGGGGGGCGGGGGGTCCTACAATGAGCAGTTCTTC. Amino acid sequence: CASTTLGGGGSYNEQFF.

The chain combines TRBV12-3 or TRBV12-4 with TRBJ2-3, with 10 bases aligning to TRBD2. This CDR3 spans 15 amino acids. Germline trimming cut 5 bases from V and 8 bases from J; bases unmatched to any gene: 10. The CDR3 loop is CASSRASGGSGTQYF. In DNA, the CDR3 is TGTGCCAGCAGTCGTGCTAGCGGGGGCTCAGGTACGCAGTATTTT.

The chain uses TRBV6-1 and TRBJ2-7, with TRBD1 identical over 9 bases. The germline CDR1 and CDR2 sequences are MNHNS and SASEGT. V was pared by 4 bases and J by 6 bases, with 4 bases of the junction left unmatched. This CDR3 spans 13 amino acids. CDR3 in DNA: TGTGCCAGCAGTGCTACAGGGGGCTCCGAGCAGTACTTC. This translates into CASSATGGSEQYF.

The chain links TRBV20-1 to TRBJ2-7, with 7 bases fitting TRBD2. The CDR3 runs 16 residues. The V gene end was trimmed by 8 bases and the J gene end by 7 bases; junction bases not matched to a gene: 23. CDR1 and CDR2 (germline): DFQATT, SNEGSKA (reference sequence). CDR3 sequence reads: CSTHSRSGASYNEQYF. DNA of the CDR3: TGCAGTACTCATTCCCGGAGCGGGGCCTCCTACAATGAGCAGTACTTC.

The V gene is TRBV20-1, the J gene TRBJ1-5; 12 bases are a match to TRBD1. The CDR3 has 14 residues. The trim removed 5 bases at V and 7 bases at J, leaving 6 bases unmatched. In germline, CDR1 is DFQATT, CDR2 SNEGSKA (reference sequence). This CDR3 reads CSAPGTGGGQPQHF. The CDR3 DNA reads as TGCAGTGCTCCCGGGACAGGGGGCGGGCAGCCCCAGCATTTT.

This clonotype has just a few counts. The gene calls are TRBV7-2 and TRBJ1-2; 9 bases are a match to TRBD1. The CDR3 contains 14 residues. The V gene end was trimmed by 5 bases and the J gene end by 6 bases; junction bases not matched to a gene: 7. Germline lookup yields CDR1 SGHTA and CDR2 FQGNSA. The CDR3 spells CASSPKDRGHGYTF. The CDR3 DNA follows: TGTGCCAGCAGCCCAAAGGACAGGGGACATGGCTACACCTTC.

This clonotype appeared a few times. The chain couples TRBV10-3 to TRBJ2-7; D possibly corresponds to TRBD2 (5 bases). CDR1 and CDR2 (germline): ENHRY, SYGVKD. With 7 bases removed from V and 6 bases from J, the gap between germline ends came to 10 bases. The CDR3 has 11 amino acids. The CDR3 reads CAITEGTEQYF. The DNA for the CDR3 is TGTGCCATCACCGAGGGAACCGAGCAGTACTTC.

This clonotype was seen a handful of times. V usage is TRBV5-1 and J usage is TRBJ2-6; TRBD2 matches 8 bases. The CDR3 runs to 18 residues. J lost 1 base, V lost 0 bases, and 6 bases had no gene match. Germline V lookup: CDR1 SGHRS, CDR2 YFSETQ. CDR3 bases: TGCGCCAGCAGCTTGGCGCAGGGACTAGTGTCTGGGGCCAACGTCCTGACTTTC. It encodes CASSLAQGLVSGANVLTF.

V usage is TRBV20-1 and J usage is TRBJ1-5; D remains ambiguous. Trimming removed 0 bases at V and 1 base at J, with 7 bases between. The CDR3 is 14 amino acids. Germline V gene sequence: CDR1 DFQATT, CDR2 SNEGSKA (reference sequence). The CDR3: CSARDPGSNQPQHF. CDR3 DNA sequence: TGCAGTGCTAGAGATCCCGGGAGCAATCAGCCCCAGCATTTT.

This clonotype has a handful of counts. The chain's CDR3 is CASSPGQGASGANVLTF. The CDR3 DNA follows: TGCGCCAGCAGCCCGGGACAGGGAGCAAGTGGGGCCAACGTCCTGACTTTC. This sequence joins TRBV5-1 and TRBJ2-6, with 9 bases that match TRBD1. The CDR3 contains 17 residues. V lost 4 bases and J lost 3; bases outside the gene matches: 8. CDR1 is SGHRS, CDR2 YFSETQ, per germline.

This clonotype was counted ten times or more. V and J are TRBV29-1 and TRBJ2-7; D is unclear. The germline V gene encodes CDR1 SQVTM and CDR2 ANQGSEA. This CDR3 comprises 12 residues. The V end lost 4 bases, the J end lost 2 bases, and 9 bases lay between the germline ends. CDR3 amino acids: CSVVGGTYEQYF. The DNA of the CDR3 is TGCAGCGTTGTAGGTGGAACCTACGAGCAGTACTTC.

This clonotype was counted only a few times. The chain joins TRBV20-1 to TRBJ2-4, with D hard to call. The V and J ends lost 5 bases and 1 base respectively, with 15 bases between them. This CDR3 spans 15 amino acids. CDR1 and CDR2 from the germline V gene are DFQATT and SNEGSKA (reference sequence). DNA for the CDR3: TGCAGTGCTCTCGTCCTACACGGGGCCAAAAACATTCAGTACTTC. Its translation: CSALVLHGAKNIQYF.

This clonotype has a handful of counts. The chain couples TRBV6-1 to TRBJ1-2; possible D gene TRBD1, 5 bases. Germline CDR1 is MNHNS and CDR2 is SASEGT. V lost 7 bases and J 3 bases, leaving 24 bases between the germline ends. The CDR3 length is 17 residues. CDR3 sequence reads: CASNPASAQGSYYGYTF. The CDR3 nucleotides read TGTGCCAGCAACCCTGCCTCGGCGCAGGGATCATACTATGGCTACACCTTC.